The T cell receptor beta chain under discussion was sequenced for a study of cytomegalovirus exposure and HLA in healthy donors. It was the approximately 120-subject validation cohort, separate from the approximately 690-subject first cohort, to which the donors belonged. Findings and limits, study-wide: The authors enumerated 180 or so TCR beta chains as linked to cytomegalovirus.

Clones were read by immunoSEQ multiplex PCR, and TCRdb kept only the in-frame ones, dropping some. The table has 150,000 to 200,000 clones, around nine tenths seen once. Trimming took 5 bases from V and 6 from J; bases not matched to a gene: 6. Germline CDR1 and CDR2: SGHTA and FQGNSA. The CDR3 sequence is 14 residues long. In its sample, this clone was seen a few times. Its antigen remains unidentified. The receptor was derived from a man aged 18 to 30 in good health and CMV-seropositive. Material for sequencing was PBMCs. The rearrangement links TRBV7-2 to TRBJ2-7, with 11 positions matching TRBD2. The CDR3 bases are TGTGCCAGCAGCGCGGGACTAGCGGTTACCGAGCAGTACTTC. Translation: CASSAGLAVTEQYF. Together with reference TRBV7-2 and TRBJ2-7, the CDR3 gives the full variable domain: GAGVSQSPSNKVTEKGKDVELRCDPISGHTALYWYRQSLGQGLEFLIYFQGNSAPDKSGLPSDRFSAERTGGSVSTLTIQRTQQEDSAVYLCASSAGLAVTEQYFGPGTRLTVT.